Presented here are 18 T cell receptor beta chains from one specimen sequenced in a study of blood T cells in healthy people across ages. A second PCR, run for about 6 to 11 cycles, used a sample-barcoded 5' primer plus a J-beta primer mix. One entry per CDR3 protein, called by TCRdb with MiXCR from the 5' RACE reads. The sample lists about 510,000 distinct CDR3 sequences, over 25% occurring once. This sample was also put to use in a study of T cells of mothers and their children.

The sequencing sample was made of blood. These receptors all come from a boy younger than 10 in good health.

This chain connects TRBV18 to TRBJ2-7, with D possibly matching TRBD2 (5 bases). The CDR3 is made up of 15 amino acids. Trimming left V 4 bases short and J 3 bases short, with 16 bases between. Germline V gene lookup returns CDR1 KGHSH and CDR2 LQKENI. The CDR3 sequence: CASSLQELGSYEQYF. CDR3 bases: TGTGCCAGCTCACTACAAGAACTAGGAAGCTACGAGCAGTACTTC.

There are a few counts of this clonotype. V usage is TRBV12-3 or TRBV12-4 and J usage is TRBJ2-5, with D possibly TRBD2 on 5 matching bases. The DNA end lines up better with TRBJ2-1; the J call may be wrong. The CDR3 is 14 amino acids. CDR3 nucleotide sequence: TGTGCCAGCAGTTTAGACCCTAGCTGGTATGAGCAGTTCTTC. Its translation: CASSLDPSWYEQFF.

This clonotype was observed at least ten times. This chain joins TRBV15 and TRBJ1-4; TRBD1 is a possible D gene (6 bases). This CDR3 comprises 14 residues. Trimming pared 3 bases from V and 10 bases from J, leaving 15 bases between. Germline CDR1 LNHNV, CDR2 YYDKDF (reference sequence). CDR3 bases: TGTGCCACCAGCAGCCTCACAGGGAATCGAAAACTGTTTTTT. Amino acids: CATSSLTGNRKLFF.

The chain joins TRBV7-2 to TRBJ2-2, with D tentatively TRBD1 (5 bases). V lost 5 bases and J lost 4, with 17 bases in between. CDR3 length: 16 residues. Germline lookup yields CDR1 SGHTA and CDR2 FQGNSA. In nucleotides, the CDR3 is TGTGCCAGCAGCCCCCGACTCCGCCAGGGCACCGGGGAGCTGTTTTTT. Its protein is CASSPRLRQGTGELFF.

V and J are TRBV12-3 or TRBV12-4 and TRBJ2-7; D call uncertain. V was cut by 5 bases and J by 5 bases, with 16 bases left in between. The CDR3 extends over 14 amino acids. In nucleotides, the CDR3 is TGTGCCAGCAGTAATAGCCTCGGAGCCCACGAGCAGTACTTC. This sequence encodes CASSNSLGAHEQYF.

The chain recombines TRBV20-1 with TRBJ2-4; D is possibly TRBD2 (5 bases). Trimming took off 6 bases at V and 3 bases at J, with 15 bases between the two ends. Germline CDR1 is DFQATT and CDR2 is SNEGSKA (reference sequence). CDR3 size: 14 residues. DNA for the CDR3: TGCAGTGCCGAGAGCGGTGTAGGCAAAAACATTCAGTACTTC. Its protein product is CSAESGVGKNIQYF.

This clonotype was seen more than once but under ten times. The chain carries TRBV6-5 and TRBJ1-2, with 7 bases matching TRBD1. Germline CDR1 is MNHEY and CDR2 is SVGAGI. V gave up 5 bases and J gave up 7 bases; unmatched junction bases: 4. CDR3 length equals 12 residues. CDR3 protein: CASSDRVGGYTF. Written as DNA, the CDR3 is TGTGCCAGCAGTGACAGGGTGGGTGGCTACACCTTC.

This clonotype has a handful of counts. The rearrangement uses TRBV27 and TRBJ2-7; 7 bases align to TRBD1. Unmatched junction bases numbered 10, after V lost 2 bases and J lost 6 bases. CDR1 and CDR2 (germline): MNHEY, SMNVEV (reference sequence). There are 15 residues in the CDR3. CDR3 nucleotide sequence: TGTGCCAGCAGTTTACAGAACAGGGGCTATGGCGAGCAGTACTTC. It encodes CASSLQNRGYGEQYF.

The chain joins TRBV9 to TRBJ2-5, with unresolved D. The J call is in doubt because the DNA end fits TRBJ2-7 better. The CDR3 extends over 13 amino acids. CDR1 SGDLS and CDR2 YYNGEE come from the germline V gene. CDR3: CASSVRDSGEQYF. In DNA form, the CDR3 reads TGTGCCAGCAGCGTAAGAGACTCGGGCGAGCAGTACTTC.

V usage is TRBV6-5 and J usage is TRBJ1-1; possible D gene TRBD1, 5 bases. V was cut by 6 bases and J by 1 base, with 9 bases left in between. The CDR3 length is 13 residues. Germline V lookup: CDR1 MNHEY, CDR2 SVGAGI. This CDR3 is CASRATENTEAFF. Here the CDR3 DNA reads TGTGCCAGCAGGGCGACAGAGAACACTGAAGCTTTCTTT.

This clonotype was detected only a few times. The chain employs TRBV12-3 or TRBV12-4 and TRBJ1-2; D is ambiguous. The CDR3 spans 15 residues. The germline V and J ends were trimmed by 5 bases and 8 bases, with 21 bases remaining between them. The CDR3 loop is CASSLLGHSLSGYTF. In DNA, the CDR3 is TGTGCCAGCAGTCTATTAGGGCACAGCCTCTCGGGCTACACCTTC.

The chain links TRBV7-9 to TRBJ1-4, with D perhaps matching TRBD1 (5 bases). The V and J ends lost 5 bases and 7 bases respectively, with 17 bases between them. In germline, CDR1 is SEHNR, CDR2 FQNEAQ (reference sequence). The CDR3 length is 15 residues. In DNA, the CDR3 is TGTGCCAGCAGCCGCAAAAGGGGAATCGGTGAAAAACTGTTTTTT. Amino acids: CASSRKRGIGEKLFF.

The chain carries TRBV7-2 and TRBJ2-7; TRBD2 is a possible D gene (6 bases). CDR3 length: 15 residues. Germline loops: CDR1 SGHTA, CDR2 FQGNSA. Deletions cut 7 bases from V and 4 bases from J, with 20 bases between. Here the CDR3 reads CASKSGAGPRYEQYF. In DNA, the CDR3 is TGTGCCAGCAAAAGCGGAGCGGGCCCAAGGTACGAGCAGTACTTC.

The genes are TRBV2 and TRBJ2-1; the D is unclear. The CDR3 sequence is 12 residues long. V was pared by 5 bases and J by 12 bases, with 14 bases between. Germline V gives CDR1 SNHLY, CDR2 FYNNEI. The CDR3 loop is CASSRQAAAQFF. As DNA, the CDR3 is TGTGCCAGCAGTCGCCAGGCGGCCGCGCAGTTCTTC.

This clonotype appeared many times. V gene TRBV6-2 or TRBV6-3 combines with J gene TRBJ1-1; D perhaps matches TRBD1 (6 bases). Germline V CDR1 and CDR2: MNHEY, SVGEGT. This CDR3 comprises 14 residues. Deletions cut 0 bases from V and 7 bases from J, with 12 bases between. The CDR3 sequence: CASSYSGRDIEAFF. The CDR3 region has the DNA TGTGCCAGCAGTTACTCCGGGAGGGACATTGAAGCTTTCTTT.

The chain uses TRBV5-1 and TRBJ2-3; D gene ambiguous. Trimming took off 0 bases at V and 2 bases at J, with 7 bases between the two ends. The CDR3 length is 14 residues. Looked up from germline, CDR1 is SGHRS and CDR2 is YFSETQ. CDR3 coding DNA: TGCGCCAGCAGCTTGGACTACAACACAGATACGCAGTATTTT. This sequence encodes CASSLDYNTDTQYF.

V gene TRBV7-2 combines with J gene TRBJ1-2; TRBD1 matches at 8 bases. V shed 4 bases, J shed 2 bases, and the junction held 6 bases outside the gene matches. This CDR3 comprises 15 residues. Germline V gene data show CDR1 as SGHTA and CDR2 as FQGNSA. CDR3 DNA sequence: TGTGCCAGCAGCTCCCCTCGGACAGGGAACTATGGCTACACCTTC. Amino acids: CASSSPRTGNYGYTF.

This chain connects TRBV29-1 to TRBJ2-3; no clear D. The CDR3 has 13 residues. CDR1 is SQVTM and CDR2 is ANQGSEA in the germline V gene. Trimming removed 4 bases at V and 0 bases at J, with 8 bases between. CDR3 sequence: CSVGPTSTDTQYF. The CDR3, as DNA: TGCAGCGTTGGGCCAACCAGCACAGATACGCAGTATTTT.